Below, one TCR beta chain is given with its context. The target antigen is unknown. Other DNA variants within this sample encode the same CDR3. This entry is derived from a study of shared clonotypes between healthy human individuals. Broader study findings: Donors were few, which limited the genetic and exposure-history diversity represented. The study found 4.5% to 5% of naive CD4 clonotypes shared across a handful of donors.

CD45RO-negative CD8 cells positively selected for CCR7 made up the naive population, which excluded terminally differentiated effector memory CD45RA+ cells. The protocol was immunoSEQ multiplex PCR, while the TCRdb copy is restricted to in-frame clones and leaves out a portion. This table holds around 640,000 clones, approximately 96% found once. The sequenced sample consisted of naive CD8+ T cells sorted from blood. This TCR was sampled from a woman under 40 in good health.

In DNA form, the CDR3 reads TGTGCCAGCAGCGTAGGTGCGGGAGCGTACGAGCAGTACTTC. It codes for CASSVGAGAYEQYF. The J gene is TRBJ2-7, the V gene TRBV9, with 7 bases that match TRBD2. Trimming took 0 bases from V and 4 from J; bases not matched to a gene: 4. In germline, CDR1 is SGDLS, CDR2 YYNGEE. CDR3 length equals 14 residues.